The entry below gives a single TCR beta chain sequence along with its context. CDR1 is LNHDA and CDR2 is SQIVND in the germline V gene (reference sequence). This CDR3 is built from 16 residues. V gave up 1 base and J gave up 4 bases, with 16 bases separating them. Assay: immunoSEQ multiplex PCR; the TCRdb copy retains only in-frame clones and omits some. The sample lists approximately 43,000 clones, about 90% occurring once. This sample stems from a study of OX40 agonist ivuxolimab in advanced cancers. The TCR was taken from an adult with an advanced solid tumor such as melanoma, head and neck, liver or kidney cancer. The chain combines TRBV19 with TRBJ2-5, with D possibly TRBD2 on 6 matching bases. The sample was CD4+ or CD8+ T cells sorted from blood, taken in a trial of the OX40 agonist ivuxolimab. Here the CDR3 DNA reads TGTGCCAGTAGTATAGGTTCGGGGCAGGGAGGAGAGACCCAGTACTTC. Its protein is CASSIGSGQGGETQYF.